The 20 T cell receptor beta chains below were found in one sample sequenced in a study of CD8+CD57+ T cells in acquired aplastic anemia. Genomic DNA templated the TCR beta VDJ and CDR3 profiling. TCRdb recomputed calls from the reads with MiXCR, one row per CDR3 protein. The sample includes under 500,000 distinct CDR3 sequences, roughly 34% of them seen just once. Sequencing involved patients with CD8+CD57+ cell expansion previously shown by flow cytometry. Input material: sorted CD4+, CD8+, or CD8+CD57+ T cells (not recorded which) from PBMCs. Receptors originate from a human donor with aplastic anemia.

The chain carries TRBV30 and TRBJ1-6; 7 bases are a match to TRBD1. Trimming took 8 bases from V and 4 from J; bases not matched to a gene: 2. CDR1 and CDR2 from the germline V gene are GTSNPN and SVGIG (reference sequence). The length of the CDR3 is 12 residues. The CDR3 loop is CAEGQYNSPLHF. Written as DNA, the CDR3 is TGTGCCGAGGGACAGTATAATTCACCCCTCCACTTT.

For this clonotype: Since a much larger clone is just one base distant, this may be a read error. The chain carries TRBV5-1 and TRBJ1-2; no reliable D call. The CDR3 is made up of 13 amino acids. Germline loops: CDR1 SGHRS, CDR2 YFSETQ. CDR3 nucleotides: TGCGCCAGCAGCTTGGAGAGTAACTGTGGCTACACCTTC. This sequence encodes CASSLESNCGYTF.

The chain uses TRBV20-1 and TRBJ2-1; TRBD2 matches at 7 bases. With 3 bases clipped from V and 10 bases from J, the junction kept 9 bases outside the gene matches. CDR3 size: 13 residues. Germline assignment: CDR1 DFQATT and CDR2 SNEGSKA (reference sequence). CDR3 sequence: CSASASGVREQFF. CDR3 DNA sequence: TGCAGTGCTAGCGCGAGCGGGGTACGGGAGCAGTTCTTC.

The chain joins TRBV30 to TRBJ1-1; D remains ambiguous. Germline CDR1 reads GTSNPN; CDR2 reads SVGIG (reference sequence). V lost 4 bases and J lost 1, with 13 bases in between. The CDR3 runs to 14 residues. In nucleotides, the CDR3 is TGTGCCTGGATTCGGGTGGGTACGAACACTGAAGCTTTCTTT. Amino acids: CAWIRVGTNTEAFF.

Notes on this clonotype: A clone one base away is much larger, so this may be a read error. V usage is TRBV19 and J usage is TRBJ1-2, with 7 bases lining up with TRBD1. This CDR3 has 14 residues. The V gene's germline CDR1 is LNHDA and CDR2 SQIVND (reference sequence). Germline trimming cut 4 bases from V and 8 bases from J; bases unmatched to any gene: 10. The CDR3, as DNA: TGTGCCAGTAGTAGGAAGGACAGGACGCCGGGCTACACCTTC. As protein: CASSRKDRTPGYTF.

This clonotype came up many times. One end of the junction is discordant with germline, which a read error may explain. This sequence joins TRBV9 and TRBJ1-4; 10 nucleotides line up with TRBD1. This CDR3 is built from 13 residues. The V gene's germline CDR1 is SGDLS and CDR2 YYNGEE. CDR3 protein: CASSVVEGQGLQF. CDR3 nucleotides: TGTGCCAGCAGCGTAGTTGAGGGACAGGGGCTCCAATTT.

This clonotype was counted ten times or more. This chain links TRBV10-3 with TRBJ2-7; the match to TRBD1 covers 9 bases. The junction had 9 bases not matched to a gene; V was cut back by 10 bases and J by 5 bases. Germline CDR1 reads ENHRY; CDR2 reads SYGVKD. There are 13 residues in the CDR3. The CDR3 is CATLQGANNEQYF. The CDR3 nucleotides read TGTGCCACCCTACAGGGGGCGAATAACGAGCAGTACTTC.

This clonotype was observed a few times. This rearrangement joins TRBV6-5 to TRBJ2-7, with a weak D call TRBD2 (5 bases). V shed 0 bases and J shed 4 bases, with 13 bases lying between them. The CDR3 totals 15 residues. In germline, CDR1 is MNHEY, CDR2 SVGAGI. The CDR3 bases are TGTGCCAGCAGTTACTCGAGGGATGGTGCTTACGAGCAGTACTTC. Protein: CASSYSRDGAYEQYF.

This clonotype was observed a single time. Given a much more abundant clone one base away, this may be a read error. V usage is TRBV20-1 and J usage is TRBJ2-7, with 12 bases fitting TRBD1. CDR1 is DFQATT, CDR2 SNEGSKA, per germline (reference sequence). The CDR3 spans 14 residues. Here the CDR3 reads CSATGQGAGYGQYF. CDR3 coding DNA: TGCAGTGCTACGGGACAGGGGGCCGGGTACGGGCAGTACTTC.

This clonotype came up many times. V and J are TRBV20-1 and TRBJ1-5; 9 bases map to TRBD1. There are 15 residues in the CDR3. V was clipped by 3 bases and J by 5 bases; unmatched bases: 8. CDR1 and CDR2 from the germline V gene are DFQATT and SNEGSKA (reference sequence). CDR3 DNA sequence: TGCAGTGCTAGGCCAACCCGGACAGGGGATCAGCCCCAGCATTTT. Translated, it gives CSARPTRTGDQPQHF.

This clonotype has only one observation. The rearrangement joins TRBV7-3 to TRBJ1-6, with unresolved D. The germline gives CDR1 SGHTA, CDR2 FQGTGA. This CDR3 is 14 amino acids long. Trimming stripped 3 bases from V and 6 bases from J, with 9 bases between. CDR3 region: CASSFKVRNSPLHF. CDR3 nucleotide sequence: TGTGCCAGCAGCTTCAAAGTGCGTAATTCACCCCTCCACTTT.

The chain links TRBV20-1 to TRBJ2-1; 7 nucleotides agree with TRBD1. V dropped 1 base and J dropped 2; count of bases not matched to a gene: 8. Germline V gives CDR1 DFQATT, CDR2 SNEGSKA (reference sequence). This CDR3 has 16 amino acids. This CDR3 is CSARALSGQTYNEQFF. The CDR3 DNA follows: TGCAGTGCTAGAGCCTTATCGGGACAGACCTACAATGAGCAGTTCTTC.

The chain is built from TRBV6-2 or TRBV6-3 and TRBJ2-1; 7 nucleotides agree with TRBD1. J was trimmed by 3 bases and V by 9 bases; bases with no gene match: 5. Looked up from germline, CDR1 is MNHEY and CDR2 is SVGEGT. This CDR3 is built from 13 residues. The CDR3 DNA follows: TGTGCCAGTCAGGACAGGAACTACAATGAGCAGTTCTTC. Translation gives CASQDRNYNEQFF.

The CDR3 bases are TGTGCCAGCAGCCTCTTGGAGGGACAGGGTGAGGAGCAGTACTTC. Translated, it gives CASSLLEGQGEEQYF. The V call is TRBV7-2, the J call TRBJ2-7, with TRBD1 matching over 9 bases. CDR1 and CDR2 from the germline V gene are SGHTA and FQGNSA. The CDR3 spans 15 residues. Trimming cost V 5 bases and J 7 bases; bases outside gene matches: 12.

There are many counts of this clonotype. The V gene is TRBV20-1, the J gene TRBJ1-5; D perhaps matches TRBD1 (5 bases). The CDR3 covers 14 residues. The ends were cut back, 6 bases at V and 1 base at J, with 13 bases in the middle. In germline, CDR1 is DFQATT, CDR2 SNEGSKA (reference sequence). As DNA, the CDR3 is TGCAGTGCCGAGGGGAGGGGAAGCAATCAGCCCCAGCATTTT. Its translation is CSAEGRGSNQPQHF.

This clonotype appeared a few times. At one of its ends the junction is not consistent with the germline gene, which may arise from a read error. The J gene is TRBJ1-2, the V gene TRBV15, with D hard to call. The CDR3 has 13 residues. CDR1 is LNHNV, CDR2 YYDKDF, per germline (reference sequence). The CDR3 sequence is CASSVRQADGYTF. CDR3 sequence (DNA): TGTGCCTCCAGCGTACGCCAGGCAGATGGCTACACCTTC.

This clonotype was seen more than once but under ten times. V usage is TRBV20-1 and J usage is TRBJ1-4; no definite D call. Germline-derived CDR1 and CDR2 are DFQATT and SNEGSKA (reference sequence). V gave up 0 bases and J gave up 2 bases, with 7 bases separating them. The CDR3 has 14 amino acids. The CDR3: CSARDRQTNEKLFF. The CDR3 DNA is TGCAGTGCTAGAGATCGGCAGACTAATGAAAAACTGTTTTTT.

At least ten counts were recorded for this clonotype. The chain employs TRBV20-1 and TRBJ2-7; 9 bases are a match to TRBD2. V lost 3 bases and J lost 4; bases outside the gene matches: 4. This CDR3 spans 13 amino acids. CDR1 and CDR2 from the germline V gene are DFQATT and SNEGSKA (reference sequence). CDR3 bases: TGCAGTGCTAGTCTAGCGGGGTTGTACGAGCAGTACTTC. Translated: CSASLAGLYEQYF.

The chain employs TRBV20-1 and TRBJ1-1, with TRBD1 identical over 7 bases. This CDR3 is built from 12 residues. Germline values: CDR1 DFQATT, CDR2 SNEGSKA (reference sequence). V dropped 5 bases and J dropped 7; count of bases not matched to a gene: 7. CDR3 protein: CSAADDRDEAFF. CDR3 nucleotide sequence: TGCAGTGCTGCCGACGACAGGGATGAAGCTTTCTTT.

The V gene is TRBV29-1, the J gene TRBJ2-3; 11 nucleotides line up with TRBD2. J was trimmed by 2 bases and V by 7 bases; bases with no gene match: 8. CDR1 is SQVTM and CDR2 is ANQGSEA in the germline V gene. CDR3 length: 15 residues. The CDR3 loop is CSATGTSGFTDTQYF. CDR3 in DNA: TGCAGCGCTACCGGGACTAGCGGCTTCACAGATACGCAGTATTTT.